The 16 T cell receptor beta chains reported below all come from one sample, sequenced in a study of cytomegalovirus exposure and HLA in healthy donors. The study ran its PCR with 60 Vbeta and 13 Jbeta primers. The repertoire was sequenced with immunoSEQ multiplex PCR; TCRdb's copy has only in-frame clones and lacks some. The table records about 120,000 clones, about four fifths of them present only once. Sequencing was done on a sample of PBMCs. These receptors all come from a woman aged 40-49 years in good health and CMV-seronegative.

This CDR3 reads CASSHPRGHIYEQYF. The CDR3 nucleotides read TGTGCCAGCAGTCACCCCCGGGGACATATCTACGAGCAGTACTTC. The J gene is TRBJ2-7, the V gene TRBV6-5, with D tentatively TRBD1 (6 bases). The V gene's germline CDR1 is MNHEY and CDR2 SVGAGI. The CDR3 has 15 residues. Trimming pared 5 bases from V and 3 bases from J, leaving 17 bases between.

This clone was picked up a small number of times. This CDR3 reads CASSGTSGRRDSEQFF. The CDR3 coding sequence is TGTGCCAGCAGTGGGACTAGCGGGCGGCGAGATTCCGAGCAGTTCTTC. J is TRBJ2-1 and V is TRBV2; 11 nucleotides line up with TRBD2. J gave up 10 bases and V 4 bases, and 12 bases lay outside the gene matches. This CDR3 contains 16 residues. CDR1 and CDR2 from the germline V gene are SNHLY and FYNNEI.

The chain recombines TRBV5-4 with TRBJ1-2; no reliable D call. The V gene's germline CDR1 is SGHNT and CDR2 YYREEE (reference sequence). Deletions cut 0 bases from V and 2 bases from J, with 5 bases between. The CDR3 spans 13 residues. The CDR3 DNA reads TGTGCCAGCAGCTTGGCGGGGAACTATGGCTACACCTTC. Amino acid sequence: CASSLAGNYGYTF.

In nucleotides, the CDR3 is TGCGCCAGCAGCTTGGCGGGACTAGGCTTTTACGAGCAGTACTTC. It is translated as CASSLAGLGFYEQYF. The chain joins TRBV5-1 to TRBJ2-7, with 8 bases matching TRBD2. CDR1 and CDR2 from the germline V gene are SGHRS and YFSETQ. CDR3 length: 15 amino acids. Trimming at V came to 0 bases and at J to 4 bases, leaving 6 bases not matched to a gene.

This clone was seen just once. The chain combines TRBV6-5 with TRBJ1-2; TRBD1 matches at 7 bases. Germline lookup yields CDR1 MNHEY and CDR2 SVGAGI. V dropped 4 bases and J dropped 5; count of bases not matched to a gene: 4. The CDR3 has 13 amino acids. DNA for the CDR3: TGTGCCAGCAGTTCGGACAGGAGATATGGCTACACCTTC. Amino acid sequence: CASSSDRRYGYTF.

V is TRBV30 and J is TRBJ2-7; maybe TRBD2 (5 bases). From germline, CDR1 is GTSNPN and CDR2 SVGIG (reference sequence). The CDR3 is made up of 13 amino acids. Trimming shortened V by 0 bases and J by 2 bases, and 8 bases separated the two germline ends. CDR3 residues: CAWSVLEAYEQYF. CDR3 nucleotide sequence: TGTGCCTGGAGTGTACTAGAAGCCTACGAGCAGTACTTC.

The rearrangement links TRBV18 to TRBJ2-2, with TRBD1 as a possible D gene (6 bases). Between the trimmed V and J ends, which lost 3 bases and 7 bases, there was a span of 18 bases. The germline gives CDR1 KGHSH, CDR2 LQKENI. The CDR3 contains 16 residues. CDR3 DNA: TGTGCCAGCTCACCGATAAAAAACAGGGTCCGCGGGGAGCTGTTTTTT. Translated, it gives CASSPIKNRVRGELFF.

This chain connects TRBV15 to TRBJ1-2, with D perhaps matching TRBD1 (6 bases). This CDR3 comprises 16 residues. V shed 0 bases and J shed 8 bases, with 19 bases lying between them. CDR1 is LNHNV, CDR2 YYDKDF, per germline (reference sequence). The CDR3 DNA reads TGTGCCACCAGCAGAGATCCCGGCAGGGGATGGTTAGGCTACACCTTC. Protein: CATSRDPGRGWLGYTF.

This sequence joins TRBV7-2 and TRBJ2-7, with 9 positions matching TRBD2. There are 16 residues in the CDR3. V trimming: 0 bases; J trimming: 6 bases; junction bases outside the gene matches: 9. Germline CDR1 SGHTA, CDR2 FQGNSA. Here the CDR3 reads CASSLASASGTGEQYF. In DNA, the CDR3 is TGTGCCAGCAGCTTAGCGTCTGCTAGCGGGACGGGCGAGCAGTACTTC.

This rearrangement joins TRBV7-9 to TRBJ1-2; maybe TRBD1 (6 bases). This CDR3 is 15 amino acids long. V was cut by 2 bases and J by 4 bases, with 14 bases left in between. Germline V CDR1 and CDR2: SEHNR, FQNEAQ (reference sequence). This CDR3 is CASSLYVTGSYGYTF. The CDR3 DNA reads TGTGCCAGCAGCTTATATGTAACAGGGAGCTATGGCTACACCTTC.

The rearrangement joins TRBV27 to TRBJ2-7; no clear D gene. CDR1 and CDR2 (germline): MNHEY, SMNVEV (reference sequence). V was cut by 5 bases and J by 2 bases, with 10 bases left in between. The CDR3 totals 13 residues. DNA of the CDR3: TGTGCCAGCAGTCCGCGAACCCCCTACGAGCAGTACTTC. Translating gives CASSPRTPYEQYF.

The count of this clone is one. Germline and junction disagree at one end, which may indicate a read error. The chain combines TRBV7-2 with TRBJ2-5, with 11 bases matching TRBD2. This CDR3 has 16 amino acids. Germline assignment: CDR1 SGHTA and CDR2 FQGNSA. The chain's CDR3 is CASSLALAGGRETQYF. The CDR3 nucleotides read TGTGCCAGCAGCCTAGCCCTAGCGGGAGGACGGGAGACCCAGTACTTC.

This sequence joins TRBV5-1 and TRBJ2-3, with 7 positions matching TRBD2. J lost 6 bases, V lost 0 bases, and 7 bases had no gene match. The CDR3 sequence is 15 residues long. Germline V gives CDR1 SGHRS, CDR2 YFSETQ. The CDR3 here is CASSLVGGGSDTQYF. CDR3 DNA: TGCGCCAGCAGCTTGGTCGGGGGAGGGTCGGATACGCAGTATTTT.

The V and J genes are TRBV7-9 and TRBJ1-3, with D unresolved. V was pared by 1 base and J by 2 bases, with 9 bases between. This CDR3 has 15 residues. Looked up from germline, CDR1 is SEHNR and CDR2 is FQNEAQ (reference sequence). The CDR3 sequence: CASSLDRGTGNTIYF. The CDR3 DNA reads as TGTGCCAGCAGCTTAGATCGGGGTACTGGAAACACCATATATTTT.

V and J are TRBV6-5 and TRBJ1-6; D ambiguous. This CDR3 spans 12 amino acids. CDR1 is MNHEY, CDR2 SVGAGI, per germline. Trimming cost V 2 bases and J 9 bases, with 5 bases left between them. CDR3 in DNA: TGTGCCAGCAGTTACATCGGTTCACCCCTCCACTTT. It encodes CASSYIGSPLHF.

V usage is TRBV19 and J usage is TRBJ2-1, with 8 positions matching TRBD1. Germline CDR1 reads LNHDA; CDR2 reads SQIVND (reference sequence). The CDR3 runs 15 residues. Trimming at V came to 5 bases and at J to 4 bases, leaving 7 bases not matched to a gene. CDR3 sequence (DNA): TGTGCCAGTAGTTTCGGACAGGGTGGGTACAATGAGCAGTTCTTC. The encoded protein is CASSFGQGGYNEQFF.